These 21 T cell receptor beta chains were all obtained from the same sample, sequenced in a study of shared clonotypes between healthy human individuals. Using immunoSEQ multiplex PCR, the repertoire was profiled, and TCRdb retains in-frame clones only, with some absent. The sample carries roughly 700,000 clones, around 74% recorded once. The sequenced sample was memory CD4+ T cells sorted from blood. This sample's subset: CD45RA-negative fraction. The origin of the receptors is a woman in her thirties in good health.

The chain combines TRBV21-1 with TRBJ1-1. TRBV21-1 is deemed a pseudogene. The CDR3 consists of 16 residues. The chain's CDR3 is CASRTLLATLRTEAFF. The DNA for the CDR3 is TGTGCCAGCAGAACCTTATTAGCTACACTTCGCACTGAAGCTTTCTTT.

On this clone itself: Other DNA variants within this sample encode the same CDR3. The chain's CDR3 is CASSIRGTNEKLFF. CDR3 DNA: TGTGCCAGTAGTATTCGCGGGACTAATGAAAAACTGTTTTTT. The chain couples TRBV19 to TRBJ1-4; D gene uncertain. V lost 3 bases and J 2 bases, leaving 7 bases between the germline ends. The CDR3 runs to 14 residues. Germline V CDR1 and CDR2: LNHDA, SQIVND (reference sequence).

V is TRBV4-1 and J is TRBJ1-1, with TRBD1 identical over 9 bases. The CDR3 length is 17 residues. V dropped 0 bases and J dropped 1; count of bases not matched to a gene: 6. Germline V lookup: CDR1 MGHRA, CDR2 YSYEKL. The CDR3 DNA reads as TGCGCCAGCAGCCAAGATTCACAGGGGGCTCCGAACACTGAAGCTTTCTTT. It specifies CASSQDSQGAPNTEAFF.

With respect to this clone: In the same sample, other DNA sequences code for this CDR3. This sequence joins TRBV10-3 and TRBJ2-7; weak D call: TRBD2 (5 bases). CDR1 and CDR2 from the germline V gene are ENHRY and SYGVKD. V was shortened by 3 bases and J by 4 bases, with 7 bases between the two germline ends. The CDR3 extends over 12 amino acids. The CDR3 nucleotides are TGTGCCATCAGTGAAACTAGTTACGAGCAGTACTTC. Protein sequence: CAISETSYEQYF.

This clone was counted a few times. V and J are TRBV6-1 and TRBJ1-5; 7 bases match TRBD1. Germline CDR1 MNHNS, CDR2 SASEGT. The CDR3 extends over 14 amino acids. The V and J ends lost 5 bases and 4 bases, in that order; junction bases with no gene match: 5. The CDR3 here is CASSFDRVNQPQHF. CDR3 DNA: TGTGCCAGCAGTTTTGACAGGGTGAATCAGCCCCAGCATTTT.

This chain joins TRBV29-1 and TRBJ2-1, with TRBD1 identical over 8 bases. CDR1 is SQVTM, CDR2 ANQGSEA, per germline. The CDR3 sequence is 13 residues long. V lost 6 bases to trimming and J lost 9 bases; unmatched junction nucleotides: 10. This CDR3 is CSVKSRTGIEQFF. DNA of the CDR3: TGCAGCGTGAAAAGTAGGACAGGGATTGAGCAGTTCTTC.

The chain recombines TRBV6-1 with TRBJ2-7; D remains unclear. The V end was cut by 6 bases, the J end by 6 bases, with 15 bases between. Germline V gene sequence: CDR1 MNHNS, CDR2 SASEGT. The CDR3 is 13 residues long. CDR3 in DNA: TGTGCCAGCAGCGGAGACGGCAGGAGCGAGCAGTACTTC. Amino acids: CASSGDGRSEQYF.

The chain joins TRBV7-9 to TRBJ2-3; D perhaps matches TRBD2 (5 bases). The V end lost 5 bases, the J end lost 5 bases, and 20 bases lay between the germline ends. The CDR3 runs 16 residues. The germline V gene encodes CDR1 SEHNR and CDR2 FQNEAQ (reference sequence). The CDR3: CASSRRANPRVDTQYF. As DNA, the CDR3 is TGTGCCAGCAGCCGGCGGGCTAACCCCAGAGTAGATACGCAGTATTTT. Together with reference TRBV7-9 and TRBJ2-3, the CDR3 gives the full variable domain: DTGVSQNPRHKITKRGQNVTFRCDPISEHNRLYWYRQTLGQGPEFLTYFQNEAQLEKSRLLSDRFSAERPKGSFSTLEIQRTEQGDSAMYLCASSRRANPRVDTQYFGPGTRLTVL.

CDR3: CASSAVGTDTQYF. The DNA of the CDR3 is TGTGCCAGCAGCGCGGTGGGTACAGATACGCAGTATTTT. The chain employs TRBV11-2 and TRBJ2-3, with D unclear. Trimming removed 5 bases from V and 3 bases from J, with 9 bases in between. Germline V gene data show CDR1 as SGHAT and CDR2 as FQNNGV. This CDR3 has 13 amino acids.

The chain couples TRBV5-1 to TRBJ2-5, with D unresolved. Per germline, CDR1 SGHRS and CDR2 YFSETQ. V was cut by 4 bases and J by 4 bases, with 5 bases left in between. CDR3 length equals 11 residues. DNA for the CDR3: TGCGCCAGCAGCGCTGCAGAGACCCAGTACTTC. The encoded protein is CASSAAETQYF.

The rearrangement joins TRBV10-3 to TRBJ1-5; 7 bases align to TRBD1. Germline values: CDR1 ENHRY, CDR2 SYGVKD. The CDR3 is made up of 15 amino acids. V was clipped by 5 bases and J by 8 bases; unmatched bases: 12. The CDR3 loop is CAISSGTDNGEPQHF. The CDR3 DNA sequence: TGTGCCATCAGTTCCGGGACAGACAATGGAGAGCCCCAGCATTTT.

V and J are TRBV30 and TRBJ2-1; possible D gene TRBD2, 6 bases. Deletions cut 1 base from V and 3 bases from J, with 13 bases between. Germline V gene sequence: CDR1 GTSNPN, CDR2 SVGIG (reference sequence). The CDR3 sequence is 15 residues long. CDR3 sequence reads: CAWSGGASLYNEQFF. The DNA for the CDR3 is TGTGCCTGGAGTGGCGGGGCGTCTCTCTACAATGAGCAGTTCTTC. Filled out from reference TRBV30 and TRBJ2-1, the complete variable domain reads SQTIHQWPATLVQPVGSPLSLECTVEGTSNPNLYWYRQAAGRGLQLLFYSVGIGQISSEVPQNLSASRPQDRQFILSSKKLLLSDSGFYLCAWSGGASLYNEQFFGPGTRLTVL.

This chain's CDR3 is CSVEGDRGNTGELFF. The CDR3 nucleotides are TGCAGCGTTGAGGGCGACAGGGGGAACACCGGGGAGCTGTTTTTT. The chain combines TRBV29-1 with TRBJ2-2, with 8 nucleotides matching TRBD1. The CDR3 consists of 15 residues. Germline trimming cut 3 bases from V and 1 base from J; bases unmatched to any gene: 4. Germline CDR1 reads SQVTM; CDR2 reads ANQGSEA.

The chain carries TRBV28 and TRBJ2-7; possibly TRBD1 or TRBD2 for D (5 bases each). The CDR3 consists of 15 residues. Germline CDR1 and CDR2: MDHEN and SYDVKM. V lost 6 bases to trimming and J lost 3 bases, with 18 bases between them. This chain's CDR3 is CASSLGTATYYEQYF. CDR3 in DNA: TGTGCCAGCAGCCTCGGGACGGCCACTTACTACGAGCAGTACTTC.

The chain links TRBV19 to TRBJ2-2, with no clear D. The CDR3 runs to 14 residues. Germline values: CDR1 LNHDA, CDR2 SQIVND (reference sequence). Trimming shortened V by 1 base and J by 6 bases, and 9 bases separated the two germline ends. The DNA of the CDR3 is TGTGCCAGTAGTATAGTGTCTACCCCCGGGGAGCTGTTTTTT. It codes for CASSIVSTPGELFF.

The chain has TRBV27 and TRBJ2-2; TRBD2 agrees at 7 bases. V lost 2 bases and J lost 3; bases outside the gene matches: 6. The CDR3 extends over 16 amino acids. Germline CDR1 is MNHEY and CDR2 is SMNVEV (reference sequence). The CDR3 here is CASSLRPSGYTGELFF. The DNA for the CDR3 is TGTGCCAGCAGTTTACGGCCTAGCGGCTACACCGGGGAGCTGTTTTTT.

The chain employs TRBV27 and TRBJ1-1; a possible D gene is TRBD1 (6 bases). The CDR3 loop spans 13 amino acids. Trimming removed 7 bases at V and 5 bases at J, with 14 bases between. The germline gives CDR1 MNHEY, CDR2 SMNVEV (reference sequence). This CDR3 reads CASTWTAGTEAFF. Here the CDR3 DNA reads TGTGCCAGCACTTGGACAGCCGGGACTGAAGCTTTCTTT.

Note on this clone: Distinct nucleotide sequences in the sample also encode this CDR3. The genes are TRBV5-1 and TRBJ1-5; unclear D gene. This CDR3 is 13 amino acids long. V was cut by 0 bases and J by 4 bases, with 5 bases left in between. Germline CDR1 is SGHRS and CDR2 is YFSETQ. The CDR3 DNA reads as TGCGCCAGCAGCTTGGGCCTAAATCAGCCCCAGCATTTT. Translating it yields CASSLGLNQPQHF.

V gene TRBV18 combines with J gene TRBJ1-1; D is unclear. V lost 3 bases, J lost 7 bases, and 15 bases lay in between. The CDR3 length is 14 residues. Germline assignment: CDR1 KGHSH and CDR2 LQKENI. Here the CDR3 DNA reads TGTGCCAGCTCACCGTTGGCAGGCGACAATGAAGCTTTCTTT. This encodes CASSPLAGDNEAFF.

The V and J genes are TRBV7-8 and TRBJ2-7; 10 positions agree with TRBD1. Germline V gene data show CDR1 as SGHVS and CDR2 as FQNEAQ. Trimming cost V 5 bases and J 5 bases; bases outside gene matches: 9. There are 15 residues in the CDR3. The CDR3, as DNA: TGTGCCAGCAGCCCTGGACAGGGGGGATACCACGAGCAGTACTTC. It yields the protein CASSPGQGGYHEQYF. Based on the CDR3 plus reference TRBV7-8 and TRBJ2-7, the full variable domain is GAGVSQSPRYKVAKRGQDVALRCDPISGHVSLFWYQQALGQGPEFLTYFQNEAQLDKSGLPSDRFFAERPEGSVSTLKIQRTQQEDSAVYLCASSPGQGGYHEQYFGPGTRLTVT.

V is TRBV7-2 and J is TRBJ2-1; 13 nucleotides match TRBD2. Germline V CDR1 and CDR2: SGHTA, FQGNSA. CDR3 length equals 15 residues. V lost 5 bases, J lost 15 bases, and 13 bases stayed unmatched. CDR3 protein: CASSKGGLAGDALFF. The CDR3 DNA is TGTGCCAGCAGCAAAGGCGGACTAGCGGGAGACGCACTGTTCTTC. The complete variable domain, with remaining parts taken from reference TRBV7-2 and TRBJ2-1, reads GAGVSQSPSNKVTEKGKDVELRCDPISGHTALYWYRQSLGQGLEFLIYFQGNSAPDKSGLPSDRFSAERTGGSVSTLTIQRTQQEDSAVYLCASSKGGLAGDALFFGPGTRLTVL.